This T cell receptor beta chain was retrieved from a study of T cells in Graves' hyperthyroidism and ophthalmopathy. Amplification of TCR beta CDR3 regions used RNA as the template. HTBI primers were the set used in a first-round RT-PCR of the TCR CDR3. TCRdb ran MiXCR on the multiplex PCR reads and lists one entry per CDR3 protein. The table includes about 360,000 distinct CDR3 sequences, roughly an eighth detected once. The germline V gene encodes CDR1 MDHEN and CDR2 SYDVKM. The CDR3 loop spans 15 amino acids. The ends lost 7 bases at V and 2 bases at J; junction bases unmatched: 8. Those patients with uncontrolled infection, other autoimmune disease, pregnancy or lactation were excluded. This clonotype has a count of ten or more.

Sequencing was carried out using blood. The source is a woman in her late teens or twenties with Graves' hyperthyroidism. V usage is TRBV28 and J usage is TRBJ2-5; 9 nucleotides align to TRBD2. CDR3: CASNLAGTDQETQYF. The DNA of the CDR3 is TGTGCCAGCAATCTAGCGGGGACCGATCAAGAGACCCAGTACTTC.